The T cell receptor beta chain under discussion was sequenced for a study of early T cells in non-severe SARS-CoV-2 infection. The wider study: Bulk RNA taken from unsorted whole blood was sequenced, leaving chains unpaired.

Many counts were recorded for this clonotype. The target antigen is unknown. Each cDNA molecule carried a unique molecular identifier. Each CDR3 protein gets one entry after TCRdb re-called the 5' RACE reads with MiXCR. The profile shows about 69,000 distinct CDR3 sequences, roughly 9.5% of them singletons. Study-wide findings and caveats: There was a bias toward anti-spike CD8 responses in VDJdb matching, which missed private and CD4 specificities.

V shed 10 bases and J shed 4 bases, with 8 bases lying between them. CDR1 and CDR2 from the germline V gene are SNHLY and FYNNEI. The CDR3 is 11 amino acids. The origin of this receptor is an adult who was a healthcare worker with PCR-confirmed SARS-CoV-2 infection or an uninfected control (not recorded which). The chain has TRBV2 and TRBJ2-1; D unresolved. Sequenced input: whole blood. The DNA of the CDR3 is TGTGCCACCACAAGTTACAATGAGCAGTTCTTC. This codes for CATTSYNEQFF.